The present T cell receptor (beta chain) was sequenced within a study of blood T cell repertoires in COVID-19. In the original processing: Reference gene primer amplification in the assay estimated nucleated cell counts. Using immunoSEQ multiplex PCR, the repertoire was profiled, and TCRdb retains in-frame clones only, with some absent. D and trimming were read from the DNA, whereas the V and J calls and clone size are those reported in that table. Here the sample spans tens of thousands of clones, around 85% being singletons. This clone was observed a single time. V lost 1 base and J lost 2, with 3 bases in between. Germline-derived CDR1 and CDR2 are MDHEN and SYDVKM. There are 12 residues in the CDR3.

The sequence was obtained from a woman aged 80 or over with acute or convalescent COVID-19. The chain combines TRBV28 with TRBJ2-7; no clear D. The sample was peripheral blood. The CDR3 nucleotides are TGTGCCAGCAGTTTATCTGCCTACGAGCAGTACTTC. Residues: CASSLSAYEQYF.